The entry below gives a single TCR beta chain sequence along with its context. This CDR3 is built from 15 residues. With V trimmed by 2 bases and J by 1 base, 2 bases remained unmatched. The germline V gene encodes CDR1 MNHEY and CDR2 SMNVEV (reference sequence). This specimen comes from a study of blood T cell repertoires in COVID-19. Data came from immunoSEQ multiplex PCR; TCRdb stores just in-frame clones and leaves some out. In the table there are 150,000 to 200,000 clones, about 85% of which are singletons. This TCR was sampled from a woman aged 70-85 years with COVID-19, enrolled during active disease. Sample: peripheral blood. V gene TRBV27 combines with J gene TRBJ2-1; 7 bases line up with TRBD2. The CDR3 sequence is CASSLAGASYNEQFF. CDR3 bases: TGTGCCAGCAGTTTAGCGGGAGCATCCTACAATGAGCAGTTCTTC.